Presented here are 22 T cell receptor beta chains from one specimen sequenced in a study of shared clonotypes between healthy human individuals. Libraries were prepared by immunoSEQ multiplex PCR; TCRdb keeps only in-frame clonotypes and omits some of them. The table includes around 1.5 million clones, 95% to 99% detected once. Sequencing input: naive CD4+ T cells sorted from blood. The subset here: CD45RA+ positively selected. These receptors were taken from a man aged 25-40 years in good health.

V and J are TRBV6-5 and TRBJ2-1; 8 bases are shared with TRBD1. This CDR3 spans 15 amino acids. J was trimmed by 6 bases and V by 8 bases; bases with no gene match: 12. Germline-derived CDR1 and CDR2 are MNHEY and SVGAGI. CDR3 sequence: CASRPRRGLINEQFF. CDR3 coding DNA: TGTGCCAGCCGTCCCCGCAGGGGGCTAATCAATGAGCAGTTCTTC.

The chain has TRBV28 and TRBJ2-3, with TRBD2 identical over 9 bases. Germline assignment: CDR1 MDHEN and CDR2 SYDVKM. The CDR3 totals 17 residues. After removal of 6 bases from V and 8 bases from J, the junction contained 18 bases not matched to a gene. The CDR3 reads CASSSTGIGLATGTQYF. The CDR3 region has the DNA TGTGCCAGCAGCTCGACAGGAATCGGACTAGCGACTGGTACGCAGTATTTT. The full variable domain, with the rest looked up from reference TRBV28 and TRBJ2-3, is DVKVTQSSRYLVKRTGEKVFLECVQDMDHENMFWYRQDPGLGLRLIYFSYDVKMKEKGDIPEGYSVSREKKERFSLILESASTNQTSMYLCASSSTGIGLATGTQYFGPGTRLTVL.

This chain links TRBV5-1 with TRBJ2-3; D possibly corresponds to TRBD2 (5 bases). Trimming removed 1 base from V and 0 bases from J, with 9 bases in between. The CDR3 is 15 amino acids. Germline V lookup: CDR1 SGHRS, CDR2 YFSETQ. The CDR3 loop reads CASSLSGPSTDTQYF. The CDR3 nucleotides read TGCGCCAGCAGCTTGAGCGGACCTAGCACAGATACGCAGTATTTT.

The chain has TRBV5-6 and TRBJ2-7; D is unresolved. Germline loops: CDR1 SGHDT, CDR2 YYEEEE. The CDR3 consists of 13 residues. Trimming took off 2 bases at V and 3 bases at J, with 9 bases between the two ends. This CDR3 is CASSFLNGYEQYF. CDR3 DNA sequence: TGTGCCAGCAGCTTTTTGAACGGCTACGAGCAGTACTTC.

Written as DNA, the CDR3 is TGTGCCAGCAGTGAATTCGGTTCGGGATTCGCGAACACCGGGGAGCTGTTTTTT. This translates into CASSEFGSGFANTGELFF. The rearrangement joins TRBV6-1 to TRBJ2-2, with D perhaps matching TRBD2 (5 bases). This CDR3 is 18 amino acids long. CDR1 and CDR2 (germline): MNHNS, SASEGT. The V end was cut by 2 bases, the J end by 0 bases, with 16 bases between.

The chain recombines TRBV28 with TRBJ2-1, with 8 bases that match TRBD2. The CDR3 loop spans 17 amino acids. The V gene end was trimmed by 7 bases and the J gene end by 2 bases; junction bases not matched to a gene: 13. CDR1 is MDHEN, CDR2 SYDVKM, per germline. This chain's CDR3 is CASNGVAPGLAYNEQFF. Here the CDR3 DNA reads TGTGCCAGCAATGGAGTTGCACCGGGACTAGCCTACAATGAGCAGTTCTTC.

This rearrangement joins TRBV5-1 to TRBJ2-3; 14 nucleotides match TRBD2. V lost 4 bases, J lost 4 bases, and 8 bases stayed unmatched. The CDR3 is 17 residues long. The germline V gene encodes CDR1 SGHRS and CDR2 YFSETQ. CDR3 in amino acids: CASSKGGLAGGPDTQYF. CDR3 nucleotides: TGCGCCAGCAGCAAGGGTGGACTAGCGGGAGGCCCAGATACGCAGTATTTT.

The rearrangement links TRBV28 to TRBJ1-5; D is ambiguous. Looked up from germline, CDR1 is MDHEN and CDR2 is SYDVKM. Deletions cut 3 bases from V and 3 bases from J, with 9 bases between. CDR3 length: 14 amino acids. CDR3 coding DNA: TGTGCCAGCAGTTTGGCAGGAATCAATCAGCCCCAGCATTTT. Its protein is CASSLAGINQPQHF.

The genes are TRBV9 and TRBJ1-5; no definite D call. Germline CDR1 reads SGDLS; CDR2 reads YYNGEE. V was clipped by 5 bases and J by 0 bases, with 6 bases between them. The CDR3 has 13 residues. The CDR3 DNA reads TGTGCCAGCAGTACGGATAGCAATCAGCCCCAGCATTTT. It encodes CASSTDSNQPQHF.

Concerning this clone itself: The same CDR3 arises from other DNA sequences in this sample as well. The CDR3 protein is CASSLGRGGTDTQYF. CDR3 sequence (DNA): TGTGCCAGCAGTTTGGGCAGGGGTGGCACAGATACGCAGTATTTT. V is TRBV28 and J is TRBJ2-3; a possible D gene is TRBD1 (6 bases). CDR3 length equals 15 residues. The V gene lost 3 bases and the J gene lost 1 base, with 11 bases spanning the gap. Germline-derived CDR1 and CDR2 are MDHEN and SYDVKM.

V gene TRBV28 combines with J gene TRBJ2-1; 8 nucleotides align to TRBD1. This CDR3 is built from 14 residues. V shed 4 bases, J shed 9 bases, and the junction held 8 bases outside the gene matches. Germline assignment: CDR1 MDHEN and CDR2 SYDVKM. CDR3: CASSSGTGYSEQFF. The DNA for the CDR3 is TGTGCCAGCAGTTCCGGGACAGGTTACTCTGAGCAGTTCTTC.

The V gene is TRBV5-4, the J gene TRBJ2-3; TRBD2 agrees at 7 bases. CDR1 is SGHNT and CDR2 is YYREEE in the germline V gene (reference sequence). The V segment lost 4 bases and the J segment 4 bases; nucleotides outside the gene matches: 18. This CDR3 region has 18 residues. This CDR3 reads CASSPDGVAGELADTQYF. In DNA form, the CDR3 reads TGTGCCAGCAGCCCGGACGGGGTGGCGGGAGAATTAGCAGATACGCAGTATTTT.

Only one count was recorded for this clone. CDR3 sequence reads: CASSLLIGGDRGEQYF. For the CDR3, the DNA is TGCGCCAGCAGCCTATTAATAGGGGGAGATCGTGGAGAGCAGTACTTC. This chain joins TRBV5-1 and TRBJ2-7; a weak D match, TRBD1 (6 bases). The CDR3 is 16 residues long. V was trimmed by 4 bases and J by 7 bases, leaving 24 bases between them. CDR1 SGHRS and CDR2 YFSETQ come from the germline V gene.

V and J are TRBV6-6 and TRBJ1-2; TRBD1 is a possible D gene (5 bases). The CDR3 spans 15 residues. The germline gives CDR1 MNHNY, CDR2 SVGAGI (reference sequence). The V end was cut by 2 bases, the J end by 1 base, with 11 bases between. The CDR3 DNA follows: TGTGCCAGCAGTTACCGCGGAGGGGATAACTATGGCTACACCTTC. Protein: CASSYRGGDNYGYTF.

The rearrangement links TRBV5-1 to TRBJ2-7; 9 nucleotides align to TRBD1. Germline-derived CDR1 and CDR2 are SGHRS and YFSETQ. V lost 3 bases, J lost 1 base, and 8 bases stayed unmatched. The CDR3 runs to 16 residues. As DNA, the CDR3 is TGCGCCAGCAGCTCCCCCGGTGGGACAGGGTCCTACGAGCAGTACTTC. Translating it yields CASSSPGGTGSYEQYF.

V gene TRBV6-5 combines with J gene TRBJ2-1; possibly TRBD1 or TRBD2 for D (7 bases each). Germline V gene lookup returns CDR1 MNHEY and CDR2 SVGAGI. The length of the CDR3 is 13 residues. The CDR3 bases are TGTGCGACCAGGGGGGGAGTATCAAATGAGCAGTTCTTC. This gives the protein CATRGGVSNEQFF.

CDR3 bases: TGTGCCAGCGAGACCTCATCCTACGAGCAGTACTTC. Amino acid sequence: CASETSSYEQYF. This chain links TRBV19 with TRBJ2-7; no clear D gene. The CDR3 totals 12 residues. Trimming took off 9 bases at V and 1 base at J, with 10 bases between the two ends. Germline assignment: CDR1 LNHDA and CDR2 SQIVND (reference sequence).

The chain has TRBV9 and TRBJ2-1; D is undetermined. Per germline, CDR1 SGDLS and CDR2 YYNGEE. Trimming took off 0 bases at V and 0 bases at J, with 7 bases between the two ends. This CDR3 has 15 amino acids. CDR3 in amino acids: CASSVGQVSYNEQFF. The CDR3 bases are TGTGCCAGCAGCGTAGGGCAGGTCTCCTACAATGAGCAGTTCTTC. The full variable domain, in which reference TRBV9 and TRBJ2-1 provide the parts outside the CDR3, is DSGVTQTPKHLITATGQRVTLRCSPRSGDLSVYWYQQSLDQGLQFLIQYYNGEERAKGNILERFSAQQFPDLHSELNLSSLELGDSALYFCASSVGQVSYNEQFFGPGTRLTVL.

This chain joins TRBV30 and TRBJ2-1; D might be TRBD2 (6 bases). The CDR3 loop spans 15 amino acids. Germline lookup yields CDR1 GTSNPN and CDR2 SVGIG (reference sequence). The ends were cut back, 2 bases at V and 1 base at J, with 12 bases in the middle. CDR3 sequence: CAWSRGLSSYNEQFF. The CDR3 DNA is TGTGCCTGGAGTCGGGGACTCTCTTCCTACAATGAGCAGTTCTTC.

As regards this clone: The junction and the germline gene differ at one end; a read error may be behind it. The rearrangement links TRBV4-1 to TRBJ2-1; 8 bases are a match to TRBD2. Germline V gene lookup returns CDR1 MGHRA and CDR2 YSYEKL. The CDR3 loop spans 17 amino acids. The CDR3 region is CANSPGVAGLSYNEQFF. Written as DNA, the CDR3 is TGCGCCAACAGCCCAGGGGTAGCGGGATTATCCTACAATGAGCAGTTCTTC.

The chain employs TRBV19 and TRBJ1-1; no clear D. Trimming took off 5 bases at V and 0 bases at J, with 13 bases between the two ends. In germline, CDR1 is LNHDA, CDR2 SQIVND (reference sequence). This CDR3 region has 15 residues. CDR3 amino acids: CASSYESLMNTEAFF. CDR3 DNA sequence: TGTGCCAGTAGTTACGAGAGCCTAATGAACACTGAAGCTTTCTTT.

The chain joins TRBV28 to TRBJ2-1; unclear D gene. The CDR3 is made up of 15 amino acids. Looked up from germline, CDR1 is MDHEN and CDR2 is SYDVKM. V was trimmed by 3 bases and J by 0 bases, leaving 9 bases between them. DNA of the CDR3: TGTGCCAGCAGTTTGACCATTAGCTCCTACAATGAGCAGTTCTTC. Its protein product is CASSLTISSYNEQFF.